This paragraph reports one T cell receptor beta chain. Its antigen is not identified. Researchers ran the PCR with 60 Vbeta and 13 Jbeta primers. As handled by the study authors: About 12 million of the about 80 million unique TCR beta chains counted in a later analysis were shared. Generated by immunoSEQ multiplex PCR, the TCRdb table keeps only in-frame clones and is missing some. V and J calls and clone size are those listed in that table; D and trimming were worked out from the DNA. The sample includes around 50,000 clones, roughly three fifths seen only once; the top ten take 12%. Germline V gene sequence: CDR1 MNHEY, CDR2 SMNVEV (reference sequence). Trimming removed 5 bases at V and 2 bases at J, with 10 bases between. The CDR3 contains 14 residues. This sample stems from a study of cytomegalovirus exposure and HLA in healthy donors. Overall study results and limits: Analysis performed later found roughly 17,000 TCR beta sequences associated with HLA alleles at 0.05 false discovery rate. Most sequenced TCRs were rare (though some public TCRs occurred in many donors).

The chain links TRBV27 to TRBJ1-5; possibly TRBD1 for D (5 bases). The sequenced sample consisted of PBMCs. The sequence was collected from a human donor in good health. The CDR3 is CASSQGRGNQPQHF. The CDR3 bases are TGTGCCAGCAGTCAGGGAAGGGGCAATCAGCCCCAGCATTTT.